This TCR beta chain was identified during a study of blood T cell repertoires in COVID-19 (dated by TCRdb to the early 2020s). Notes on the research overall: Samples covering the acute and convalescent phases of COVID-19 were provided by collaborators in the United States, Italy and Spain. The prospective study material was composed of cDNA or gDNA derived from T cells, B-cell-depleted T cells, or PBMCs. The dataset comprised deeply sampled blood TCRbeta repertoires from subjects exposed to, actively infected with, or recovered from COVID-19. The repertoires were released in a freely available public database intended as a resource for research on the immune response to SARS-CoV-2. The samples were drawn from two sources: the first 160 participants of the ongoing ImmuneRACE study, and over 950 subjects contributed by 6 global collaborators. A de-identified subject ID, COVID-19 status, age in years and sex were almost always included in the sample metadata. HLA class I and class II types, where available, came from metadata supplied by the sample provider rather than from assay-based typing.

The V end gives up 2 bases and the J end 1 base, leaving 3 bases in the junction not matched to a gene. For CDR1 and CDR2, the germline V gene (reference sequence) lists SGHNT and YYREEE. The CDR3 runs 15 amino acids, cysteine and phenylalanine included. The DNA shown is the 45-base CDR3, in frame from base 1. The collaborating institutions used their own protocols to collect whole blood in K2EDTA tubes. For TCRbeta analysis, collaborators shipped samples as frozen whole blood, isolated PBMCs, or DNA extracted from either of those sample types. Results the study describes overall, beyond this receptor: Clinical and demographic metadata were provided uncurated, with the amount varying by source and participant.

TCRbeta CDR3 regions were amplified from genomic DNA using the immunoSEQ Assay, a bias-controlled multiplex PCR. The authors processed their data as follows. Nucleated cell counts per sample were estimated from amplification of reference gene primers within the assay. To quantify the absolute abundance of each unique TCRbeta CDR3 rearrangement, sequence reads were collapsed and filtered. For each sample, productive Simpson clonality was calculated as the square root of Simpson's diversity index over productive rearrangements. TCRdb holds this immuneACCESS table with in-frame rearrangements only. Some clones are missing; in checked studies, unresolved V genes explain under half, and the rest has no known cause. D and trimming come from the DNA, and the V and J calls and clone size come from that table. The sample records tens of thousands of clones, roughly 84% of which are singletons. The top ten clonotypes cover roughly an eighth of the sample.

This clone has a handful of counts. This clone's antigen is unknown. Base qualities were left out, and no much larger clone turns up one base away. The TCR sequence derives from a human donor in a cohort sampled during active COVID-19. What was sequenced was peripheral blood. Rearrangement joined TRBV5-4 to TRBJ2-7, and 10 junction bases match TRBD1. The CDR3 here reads CASSFGTGASYEQYF. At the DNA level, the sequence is TGTGCCAGCAGCTTCGGGACAGGGGCGTCCTACGAGCAGTACTTC.